These 15 T cell receptor beta chains were all obtained from the same sample, sequenced in a study of blood T cells in healthy people across ages. A second PCR of roughly 6 to 12 cycles used a sample-barcoded 5' primer and a J-beta primer mix. TCRdb fed the 5' RACE reads into MiXCR, producing one record per CDR3 protein. The profile shows 550,000 to 650,000 distinct CDR3 sequences, about a quarter of them singletons. These data were also reused for a study on T cells of mothers and their children.

The material sequenced was blood. The receptors here all came from a boy under 10 years old in good health.

The table lists this clonotype with a few counts. This chain links TRBV7-2 with TRBJ1-2; unclear D gene. This CDR3 region has 15 residues. The germline V and J ends were trimmed by 5 bases and 0 bases, with 13 bases remaining between them. Germline V gene sequence: CDR1 SGHTA, CDR2 FQGNSA. CDR3 amino acids: CASSHTTSSNYGYTF. The CDR3 nucleotides are TGTGCCAGCAGCCACACCACAAGTTCTAACTATGGCTACACCTTC.

This clonotype was seen only a few times. The chain joins TRBV7-2 to TRBJ1-1; D remains unclear. This CDR3 spans 17 amino acids. CDR1 is SGHTA, CDR2 FQGNSA, per germline. Trimming took off 4 bases at V and 1 base at J, with 19 bases between the two ends. The CDR3 DNA is TGTGCCAGCAGCTCAAAATTCAGGAGGCTGGAGAACACTGAAGCTTTCTTT. It yields the protein CASSSKFRRLENTEAFF.

This clonotype was counted between two and nine times. This rearrangement joins TRBV3-1 to TRBJ1-1, with 9 bases fitting TRBD1. Looked up from germline, CDR1 is LGHDT and CDR2 is YNNKEL (reference sequence). The junction had 14 bases not matched to a gene; V was cut back by 0 bases and J by 6 bases. The CDR3 covers 18 residues. The CDR3 is CASSQEGTGYRRVPEAFF. CDR3 nucleotide sequence: TGTGCCAGCAGCCAAGAGGGGACAGGGTATCGAAGGGTTCCTGAAGCTTTCTTT.

This chain uses TRBV7-8 with TRBJ1-3; perhaps TRBD1 as D (6 bases). CDR3 length: 14 residues. CDR1 is SGHVS and CDR2 is FQNEAQ in the germline V gene. V gave up 5 bases and J gave up 7 bases, with 15 bases separating them. As DNA, the CDR3 is TGTGCCAGCAGCCCCCGGGACAACGCGAACACCATATATTTT. This gives the protein CASSPRDNANTIYF.

This clonotype occurred a few times. This chain links TRBV7-9 with TRBJ2-3, with 7 nucleotides matching TRBD2. This CDR3 has 16 amino acids. V shed 5 bases, J shed 3 bases, and the junction held 11 bases outside the gene matches. In germline, CDR1 is SEHNR, CDR2 FQNEAQ (reference sequence). The CDR3 loop reads CASSTIGLAETDTQYF. The CDR3, as DNA: TGTGCCAGCAGCACTATCGGCCTAGCGGAGACAGATACGCAGTATTTT.

This clonotype was counted between two and nine times. V usage is TRBV11-2 and J usage is TRBJ1-4; D possibly corresponds to TRBD1 (5 bases). CDR3 size: 15 residues. Germline lookup yields CDR1 SGHAT and CDR2 FQNNGV. V was trimmed by 1 base and J by 2 bases, leaving 8 bases between them. Here the CDR3 reads CASSLGDDTNEKLFF. CDR3 sequence (DNA): TGTGCCAGCAGCTTAGGGGACGACACTAATGAAAAACTGTTTTTT.

This clonotype was seen more than once but under ten times. CDR3 coding DNA: TGTGCCAGCAGCTTAGGACCGGACGCAACCTACGAGCAGTACTTC. Translated, it gives CASSLGPDATYEQYF. The chain employs TRBV7-3 and TRBJ2-5; no firm D call. The end of the DNA fits TRBJ2-7 better, so the J call may be wrong. CDR1 and CDR2 from the germline V gene are SGHTA and FQGTGA. CDR3 length: 15 amino acids.

J is TRBJ2-5 and V is TRBV5-1; D gene ambiguous. The CDR3 sequence is 13 residues long. The V gene lost 1 base and the J gene lost 5 bases, with 9 bases spanning the gap. The germline V gene encodes CDR1 SGHRS and CDR2 YFSETQ. The CDR3, as DNA: TGCGCCAGCAGCTTGCACCTCCAGGAGACCCAGTACTTC. Protein sequence: CASSLHLQETQYF.

The sample holds a few counts of this clonotype. This sequence joins TRBV4-1 and TRBJ2-2, with D tentatively TRBD1 or TRBD2 (6 bases each). Trimming took off 2 bases at V and 7 bases at J, with 11 bases between the two ends. The CDR3 is made up of 14 amino acids. Germline loops: CDR1 MGHRA, CDR2 YSYEKL. The DNA for the CDR3 is TGCGCCAGCAGCCAACAACAGGGAGGCGGGGAGCTGTTTTTT. Translation gives CASSQQQGGGELFF.

This clonotype was seen a single time. The chain couples TRBV2 to TRBJ2-1, with D perhaps matching TRBD1 or TRBD2 (5 bases each). This CDR3 comprises 15 residues. Trimming pared 7 bases from V and 7 bases from J, leaving 20 bases between. Germline lookup yields CDR1 SNHLY and CDR2 FYNNEI. CDR3 residues: CASIRGRGGRNEQFF. In nucleotides, the CDR3 is TGTGCCAGCATAAGGGGTCGTGGGGGTCGAAATGAGCAGTTCTTC. The full variable domain, with the rest looked up from reference TRBV2 and TRBJ2-1, is EPEVTQTPSHQVTQMGQEVILRCVPISNHLYFYWYRQILGQKVEFLVSFYNNEISEKSEIFDDQFSVERPDGSNFTLKIRSTKLEDSAMYFCASIRGRGGRNEQFFGPGTRLTVL.

This clonotype appeared a single time. V is TRBV3-1 and J is TRBJ2-5; TRBD2 matches 7 bases. The germline V gene encodes CDR1 LGHDT and CDR2 YNNKEL (reference sequence). J gave up 11 bases and V 2 bases, and 11 bases lay outside the gene matches. This CDR3 contains 14 residues. CDR3 residues: CASSQPGGSPGQYF. The CDR3 region has the DNA TGTGCCAGCAGCCAACCAGGCGGGAGCCCCGGGCAGTACTTC.

The V call is TRBV7-2, the J call TRBJ2-4; D tentatively fits TRBD1 or TRBD2 (5 bases each). The CDR3 sequence is 13 residues long. Trimming left V 5 bases short and J 6 bases short, with 11 bases between. CDR1 is SGHTA and CDR2 is FQGNSA in the germline V gene. For the CDR3, the DNA is TGTGCCAGCAGCCCGGGACGGACAAACATTCAGTACTTC. Translated, it gives CASSPGRTNIQYF.

The rearrangement joins TRBV5-6 to TRBJ1-1; possibly TRBD1 for D (5 bases). Deletions cut 1 base from V and 3 bases from J, with 31 bases between. Germline V gene data show CDR1 as SGHDT and CDR2 as YYEEEE. This CDR3 region has 21 residues. CDR3 protein: CASSLSSVLGRATLWDTEAFF. The CDR3 DNA follows: TGTGCCAGCAGCTTGTCTTCGGTGTTAGGCAGGGCGACCCTGTGGGACACTGAAGCTTTCTTT.

This clonotype has just a few counts. One junction end disagrees with the germline gene, perhaps due to a read error. This chain uses TRBV20-1 with TRBJ2-5; D is possibly TRBD2 (5 bases). The last part of the DNA fits TRBJ2-1 better; the J call may be wrong. Germline CDR1 reads DFQATT; CDR2 reads SNEGSKA (reference sequence). The CDR3 has 16 amino acids. The CDR3 sequence: CSAILAGSGVYNEQFF. In DNA, the CDR3 is TGCAGTGCCATCCTGGCTGGGAGCGGAGTCTACAACGAGCAGTTCTTC.

The chain links TRBV15 to TRBJ2-1; 7 bases map to TRBD1. The DNA end is more similar to TRBJ2-7, so the J call may be wrong. Germline V lookup: CDR1 LNHNV, CDR2 YYDKDF (reference sequence). This CDR3 spans 17 amino acids. CDR3 nucleotide sequence: TGTGCCACCAGCGGAACCGGGACAGTGGCCCAAGCCCACGAGCAGTACTTC. Encoded protein: CATSGTGTVAQAHEQYF.